The TCR beta chain described here comes from a study of T cell responses to AZD1222 COVID-19 vaccine. Whole-study findings and limits: Reportedly, close to half of spike-specific TCRs are directed against unmutated variant regions. Only a handful of individuals given AZD1222 were seropositive at baseline. In a largely white British group with more females than males, clonal diversity was possibly underestimated.

Both about-4-week and about-12-week second-dose recipients were combined. About this clone: As yet, its antigen is unknown.

This CDR3 is 18 amino acids long. Using immunoSEQ multiplex PCR, the repertoire was profiled, and TCRdb retains in-frame clones only, with some absent. Here the sample spans 150,000 or so clones, over 80% being singletons. The input for sequencing was peripheral blood, taken 28 days after the second AZD1222 dose. The sequence derives from an adult who received the AZD1222 COVID-19 vaccine. The rearrangement uses TRBV1 and TRBJ2-1; the table's D call, TRBD2, has no DNA check behind it. TRBV1 is marked as a pseudogene. CDR3 in DNA: TGCACCAGCAGCCAAGATAATGCTCTAGCGGGAGGGAGGAATGAGCAGTTCTTC. It specifies CTSSQDNALAGGRNEQFF.